The 17 T cell receptor beta chains below come from one sample, sequenced in a study of tumor and adjacent non-tumor tissue in lung cancer. This sample's RNA came from whole unsorted tissue. The normal lung tissue was taken more than 3 cm from the tumor edge. A modified ARM-PCR protocol with three rounds of nested PCR amplified TCRbeta. TCRdb processed the multiplex PCR reads anew with MiXCR; each CDR3 protein has one entry. The sample lists 110,000 or so distinct CDR3 sequences, about 65% occurring once. The specimen sequenced was distant non-tumor lung tissue. The receptor source for this set is a man between 60 and 75 years old with non-small cell lung cancer.

The chain employs TRBV28 and TRBJ1-6, with D perhaps matching TRBD1 (6 bases). The V end was cut by 4 bases, the J end by 8 bases, with 12 bases between. CDR1 is MDHEN and CDR2 is SYDVKM in the germline V gene. CDR3 length: 14 amino acids. CDR3 loop: CASSWGQGYSPLHF. In DNA form, the CDR3 reads TGTGCCAGCAGTTGGGGGCAGGGCTATTCACCCCTCCACTTT.

Concerning this clonotype itself: A clone one base away is much larger, so this may be a read error. The chain employs TRBV28 and TRBJ2-3, with a weak D call TRBD2 (6 bases). This CDR3 is 15 amino acids long. The V end was cut by 7 bases, the J end by 1 base, with 15 bases between. Germline V lookup: CDR1 MDHEN, CDR2 SYDVKM. The CDR3 DNA reads as TGTGCCAGCAACGGCGGGACTTTGGGCACAGATACGCAGTATTTT. It translates to CASNGGTLGTDTQYF.

This clonotype was seen a handful of times. V and J are TRBV12-3 or TRBV12-4 and TRBJ1-5; D is undetermined. This CDR3 has 13 residues. The V end lost 4 bases, the J end lost 7 bases, and 11 bases lay between the germline ends. CDR3 nucleotides: TGTGCCAGCAGTTATACCAAGAACCAGCCCCAGCATTTT. As protein: CASSYTKNQPQHF.

This clonotype was picked up one time. Likely a read error: the CDR3 ends without its conserved phenylalanine or tryptophan. V gene TRBV11-2 combines with J gene TRBJ2-3; D not resolved. The CDR3 runs to 12 residues. The germline CDR1 and CDR2 sequences are SGHAT and FQNNGV. The CDR3 region is CTSNINTDMQYL. The CDR3, as DNA: TGTACCAGCAACATCAACACAGATATGCAGTATCTT.

This clonotype was detected only a few times. This chain links TRBV6-6 with TRBJ2-3; 7 bases line up with TRBD1. J lost 2 bases, V lost 2 bases, and 7 bases had no gene match. The germline V gene has CDR1 MNHNY and CDR2 SVGAGI (reference sequence). CDR3 size: 16 residues. The CDR3 is CASSYGDSFYTDTQYF. In nucleotides, the CDR3 is TGTGCCAGCAGTTACGGGGACAGTTTCTACACAGATACGCAGTATTTT.

This clonotype appeared a few times. Sequence at one end of the junction differs from germline and may be a read error. The V call is TRBV11-2, the J call TRBJ1-6; no reliable D call. The CDR3 has 16 residues. Germline-derived CDR1 and CDR2 are SGHAT and FQNNGV. The CDR3 is CASSLSPPSYSSPLHF. Here the CDR3 DNA reads TGTGCCAGCAGCTTAAGCCCCCCCTCCTATAGTTCACCCCTCCACTTT.

As to this clonotype: A junction end diverges from the germline sequence, so it may reflect a read error. The gene calls are TRBV29-1 and TRBJ2-7; tentatively, D is TRBD1 (5 bases). Germline loops: CDR1 SQVTM, CDR2 ANQGSEA. The CDR3 covers 16 residues. The CDR3 loop reads CSVGIPITGTSYEQYF. DNA for the CDR3: TGCAGCGTTGGAATCCCAATCACAGGCACCTCCTACGAGCAGTATTTC.

About this clonotype: This may be a read error, as it is one base from a much larger clone. The chain employs TRBV20-1 and TRBJ2-7, with 8 bases lining up with TRBD2. Per germline, CDR1 DFQATT and CDR2 SNEGSKA (reference sequence). The CDR3 is 18 residues long. This CDR3 is CSGRDAGRAFRSSYEQYF. The CDR3 DNA follows: TGCAGTGGTAGAGATGCCGGGAGGGCCTTTAGGAGCTCCTACGAGCAGTACTTC.

With regard to this clonotype: It is likely a read error, because the conserved phenylalanine at the end of the CDR3 is missing. The chain links TRBV6-1 to TRBJ1-6; the D is unclear. The CDR3 consists of 13 residues. Per the germline V gene, CDR1 is MNHNS and CDR2 is SASEGT. V gave up 2 bases and J gave up 9 bases, with 8 bases separating them. The CDR3 DNA sequence: TGTGCCAGCAGTGAAACTCACTGTTCACCCCTCCACGTT. This encodes CASSETHCSPLHV.

This clonotype turned up a few times. The junction departs from the called germline gene at one end, perhaps through a read error. This sequence joins TRBV11-1 and TRBJ2-2; D perhaps matches TRBD1 (6 bases). The CDR3 contains 17 residues. Germline V lookup: CDR1 SGHAT, CDR2 FQDESV (reference sequence). CDR3 protein: CGSSVQQGFSDTGELFF. DNA of the CDR3: TGTGGCAGCAGCGTACAACAGGGATTTTCCGACACCGGGGAGCTGTTTTTT.

Remarks on this clonotype: This may be a read error: a much more frequent sequence differs by one nucleotide. V usage is TRBV12-5 and J usage is TRBJ2-5, with a tentative D call TRBD2 (5 bases). V was pared by 3 bases and J by 1 base, with 12 bases between. The CDR3 runs to 15 residues. Germline CDR1 LGHNT, CDR2 FRNRAP. The chain's CDR3 is CASGFPQEAQETQYF. In nucleotides, the CDR3 is TGTGCTAGTGGTTTCCCGCAGGAGGCCCAAGAGACCCAGTACTTC.

This clonotype was counted a few times. Given a much more abundant clone one base away, this may be a read error. The chain recombines TRBV6-2 or TRBV6-3 with TRBJ1-2, with D tentatively TRBD1 (5 bases). Per germline, CDR1 MNHEY and CDR2 SVGEGT. The CDR3 has 14 residues. Trimming removed 6 bases from V and 6 bases from J, with 17 bases in between. CDR3 coding DNA: TGTGCCAGCAGCAACAGTTGCGGGGGGAATGGCTACACCTTC. This codes for CASSNSCGGNGYTF.

The chain has TRBV6-5 and TRBJ1-2; possibly TRBD1 for D (6 bases). Per the germline V gene, CDR1 is MNHEY and CDR2 is SVGAGI. V was shortened by 5 bases and J by 4 bases, with 17 bases between the two germline ends. CDR3 length: 15 amino acids. The CDR3 is CASSPWRDISYGYTF. The DNA of the CDR3 is TGTGCCAGCAGTCCCTGGAGGGACATAAGCTATGGCTACACCTTC.

On this clonotype itself: The junction and the germline gene differ at one end; a read error may be behind it. The J gene is TRBJ1-3, the V gene TRBV6-1; D not resolved. This CDR3 contains 16 residues. The germline gives CDR1 MNHNS, CDR2 SASEGT. CDR3 DNA: TGTACCAGCAGTGAACTCGCAAGCATAACTGGAAACACCATATATTTT. It yields the protein CTSSELASITGNTIYF.

This clonotype has only one observation. A much more abundant neighbour one base away suggests this may be a read error. The J gene is TRBJ1-2, the V gene TRBV19; D gene ambiguous. The CDR3 length is 15 residues. The V gene's germline CDR1 is LNHDA and CDR2 SQIVND (reference sequence). In nucleotides, the CDR3 is TGTACCAGTAGTAATCGAAGGTCGGAACCTGCCTGGGACACCTTC. Its translation is CTSSNRRSEPAWDTF.

In this sample, this clonotype turned up once. This chain connects TRBV12-3 or TRBV12-4 to TRBJ2-3; D possibly corresponds to TRBD2 (6 bases). Trimming pared 4 bases from V and 0 bases from J, leaving 14 bases between. The CDR3 length is 16 residues. The CDR3 DNA follows: TGTGCCAGCAGTTCCGTAGCGGAAACTAGCACAGATACGCAGTATTTT. It yields the protein CASSSVAETSTDTQYF.

Comment on this clonotype: The junction does not match germline at one end; this may be a read error. This chain uses TRBV6-5 with TRBJ1-6; D is unclear. CDR3 length: 14 amino acids. CDR1 and CDR2 (germline): MNHEY, SVGAGI. Here the CDR3 reads CSSSYSPEGGPLHF. The DNA for the CDR3 is TGTTCCAGCAGTTACTCACCGGAGGGAGGACCCCTCCACTTT.